Following are 2 T cell receptor beta chains from one sample sequenced in a study of OX40 agonist ivuxolimab in advanced cancers. Profiled with immunoSEQ multiplex PCR; TCRdb holds only in-frame clones, not every one. Of approximately 94,000 clones listed, about 88% are singletons. The sample consisted of CD4+ or CD8+ T cells sorted from blood, taken in a trial of the OX40 agonist ivuxolimab. The receptors were gathered from an adult with an advanced solid tumor such as melanoma, head and neck, liver or kidney cancer.

V usage is TRBV5-4 and J usage is TRBJ2-1; either TRBD1 or TRBD2 may fit D (5 bases each). Between the trimmed V and J ends, which lost 3 bases and 6 bases, there was a span of 10 bases. Germline V CDR1 and CDR2: SGHNT, YYREEE (reference sequence). This CDR3 has 13 amino acids. The DNA for the CDR3 is TGTGCCAGCAGCTGGGGGAGCGGCAATGAGCAGTTCTTC. The encoded protein is CASSWGSGNEQFF.

This clone was seen once. The chain employs TRBV6-6 and TRBJ1-3; possibly TRBD1 for D (5 bases). Germline values: CDR1 MNHNY, CDR2 SVGAGI (reference sequence). The V end lost 0 bases, the J end lost 5 bases, and 11 bases lay between the germline ends. CDR3 size: 15 residues. The CDR3 sequence is CASSYSGDHRNTIYF. The CDR3 coding sequence is TGTGCCAGCAGTTACTCGGGGGACCACCGAAACACCATATATTTT.